The TCR beta chain described here comes from a study of shared clonotypes between healthy human individuals (TCRdb year 2020). Background for the entire study: A few men and a couple of women, aged 18 to 49 years, made up the cohort. Libraries were prepared and TCR repertoires were sequenced by different laboratories using diverse techniques, in order to increase sequencing depth and limit assay-specific biases. Between about 0.94 and 8.9 billion PBMCs per donor were obtained by leukapheresis. For each donor, CD4 naive and CD4 memory were each given three plates, CD8 naive was given two plates, and CD8 memory was given one plate. The study deeply sequenced blood TCR repertoires of five healthy adults to estimate repertoire size and the extent of clonotype sharing between individuals.

TCR CDR3 regions were amplified from genomic DNA by multiplex PCR using the deep immunoSEQ assay. Extracted genomic DNA from each cell subset was distributed evenly across all wells of several immunoSEQ 96-well plates, and each plate was treated as a replicate. Each replicate PCR for sorted subsets received about 0.2 ug genomic DNA, equal to about 30,000 T cell genomes. Purified libraries were measured with a Qubit 3.0 fluorometer, size-checked on a Bioanalyzer 2100, and measured again with the KAPA Library Quantification kit. A separate single-read 150-cycle Illumina NextSeq 550 flow cell was used to sequence each immunoSEQ 96-well plate. As for the authors' bioinformatics: Because the immunoSEQ output held only junctional sequences and lacked quality scores, the filtering could not match the filtering applied to full-length reads. To assign V/J genes and CDR3, sequences were annotated using PyIR, a Python wrapper for IgBLAST v1.9, with IMGT germline references. Any read was removed if the V/J assignment was weak (E-value above 1e-6), the CDR3 was missing, or the read contained stop codons, out-of-frame junctions, or ambiguous translated residues. V3J clonotypes were defined by identical inferred V gene, J gene, and CDR3 amino acid sequence. The percentage overlap between two repertoires was calculated by dividing the number of shared unique clonotypes by the size of the smaller repertoire. Three approaches were used to assess repertoire richness: RTK rarefaction, the Chao1 estimator, and Recon v2.1 estimates of unobserved clonotypes. Generation probabilities for all TCRbeta clonotypes obtained by the gDNA method from a handful of donors were computed using OLGA. Imported from immuneACCESS, the table was reduced by TCRdb to in-frame sequences with V and J called. These copies leave out some clones; in studies compared against another copy, an unresolved V gene accounts for under half, and the cause of the remainder is not known. The V and J calls and the clone size are those of that table, but D and trimming were determined from the DNA. Across this sample there are 2.3 million or so clones, with approximately 93% seen only once. The top ten hold 0.39% of the sample.

This clone appeared a single time. Its cognate antigen has yet to be identified. There are no base qualities to consult, and no much larger clone falls within one base. Other DNA sequences in the sample encode the same CDR3. The V end gives up 2 bases and the J end 4 bases, leaving 4 bases in the junction not matched to a gene. Sequences SGHRS (CDR1) and YFSETQ (CDR2) are obtained from the germline V gene. Including cysteine and phenylalanine, the CDR3 has 14 amino acids. Only CDR3 DNA is held: 42 bases, read in frame from base 1. The investigation overall reported the following: Even with the large sequencing depth, rarefaction of the sorted-subset datasets indicated that sequencing was incomplete. Naive subsets generally had larger estimated clonotype richness than memory subsets did. Sampling was limited to blood, and TCR repertoires in tissue likely differ from TCR repertoires in blood. Across several donors, 4.5% to 6.5% of naive CD4, around 3.3% of naive CD8, 2% to 2.5% of memory CD4, and 0.4% of memory CD8 clonotypes were shared. Pairwise subsampling indicated that sequencing depth was expected to affect the degree of clonotype sharing among donors. Higher generation probabilities were observed for clonotypes shared by all four sorted-subset donors than for non-shared clonotypes. The small number of donors limited the genetic and exposure-history diversity represented.

The donors were healthy, HIV-negative adults who had no recently reported acute infections or vaccinations. Only Caucasian adults living in Nashville, Tennessee, USA were represented among the donors. CD4+ T cells were enriched by magnetic negative selection; naive cells were then positively selected on CD45RA, and the negative fraction formed the memory subset. After blood collection by leukapheresis, PBMCs were isolated using Ficoll-Histopaque density gradient centrifugation and then cryopreserved in the vapor phase of liquid nitrogen. Purity and quantity of every magnetically sorted T cell population were checked by analytical flow cytometry. Genomic DNA was isolated from each sorted fraction and quantified by UV absorbance on a Nanodrop 2000c.

The material sequenced was naive CD4+ T cells from PBMCs. In the paper's terms, the cell subset or site label means: CD45RA+ positively selected. The rearrangement joined TRBV5-1 to TRBJ2-7, with 9 junctional bases fitting TRBD1. The receptor was derived from a man aged 18-30 years in good health. Some clones in this sample may be carry-over from other donors' samples. The nucleotide sequence is TGCGCCAGCAGCTTTAGACAGGGGGTATACGAGCAGTACTTC. It specifies CASSFRQGVYEQYF.